This T cell receptor (beta chain) derives from a study of breast tumors, draining lymph nodes, adjacent tissues. Study-wide points: Findings are consistent with lymph node origin and intratumoral expansion of most tumor T cells. Data only fit, rather than demonstrated, lymph node origin of most tumor T cells. Tumor TCR diversity was below lymph nodes but above nontumor tissue.

Samples came from axillary lymph nodes draining the breast cancer. TCRdb reprocessed the multiplex PCR reads via MiXCR and lists one record per CDR3 protein. The sample holds 200,000 to 300,000 distinct CDR3 sequences; over 30% are singletons and the top ten take 0.85% to 1.3%. There are many counts of this clonotype. Its matching antigen is unknown. The sample taken for sequencing was axillary lymph node tissue. The clonotype originates from a female donor with breast cancer. Some clones in this sample may be carry-over from other donors' samples.

The CDR3 nucleotides read TGTGCCATCAGTGAGTCGGGTAGCCGCACAGATACGCAGTATTTT. Amino acids: CAISESGSRTDTQYF. The J gene is TRBJ2-3, the V gene TRBV10-3; D is ambiguous. The V gene's germline CDR1 is ENHRY and CDR2 SYGVKD. This CDR3 is built from 15 residues. V was shortened by 0 bases and J by 1 base, with 8 bases between the two germline ends.